This TCR beta chain is from a study of identical twins. Trimming took 5 bases from V and 1 from J, leaving 11 bases between them. Germline CDR1 reads SGHVS; CDR2 reads FQNEAQ. The CDR3 runs 14 residues. This clonotype was counted a few times. The antigen remains unidentified. Study observations and caveats: Models, which agreed with sharing between unrelated individuals, nonetheless underestimated the out-of-frame TCR alpha sharing seen in monozygotic twins.

In TCRdb, the 5' RACE reads were re-called with MiXCR into one record per CDR3 protein. The table lists under 250,000 distinct CDR3 sequences, around 8.1% of them singletons, with around 2.1% in the top ten. These records were also assigned to another study, of yellow fever vaccine responses in identical twins.

The chain combines TRBV7-8 with TRBJ1-1, with D hard to call. The receptor comes from a woman aged 18-29 years in good health. Material: memory (CD45RO+) T cells sorted from blood. CDR3 in amino acids: CASSPSGRNTEAFF. The DNA of the CDR3 is TGTGCCAGCAGCCCAAGCGGGAGGAACACTGAAGCTTTCTTT.